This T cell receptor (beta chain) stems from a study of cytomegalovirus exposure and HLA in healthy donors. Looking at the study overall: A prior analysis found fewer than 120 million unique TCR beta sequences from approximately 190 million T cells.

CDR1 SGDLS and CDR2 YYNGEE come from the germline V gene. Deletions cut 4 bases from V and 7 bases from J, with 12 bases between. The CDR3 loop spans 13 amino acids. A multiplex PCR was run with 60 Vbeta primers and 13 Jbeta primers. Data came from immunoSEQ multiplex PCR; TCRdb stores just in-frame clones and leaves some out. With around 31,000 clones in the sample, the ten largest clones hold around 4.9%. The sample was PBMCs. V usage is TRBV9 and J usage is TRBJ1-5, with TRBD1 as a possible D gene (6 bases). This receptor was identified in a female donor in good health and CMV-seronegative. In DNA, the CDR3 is TGTGCCAGCAGCAAAACAGGGTTACAGCCCCAGCATTTT. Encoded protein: CASSKTGLQPQHF.